Listed below are T cell receptor beta chains from one sample, sequenced in a study of cytomegalovirus exposure and HLA in healthy donors. The data were produced by immunoSEQ multiplex PCR, yet TCRdb's version contains in-frame clones alone and is incomplete. The sample includes roughly 100,000 clones, 78% of them seen just once. The sample consisted of PBMCs. These TCRs come from a man aged 25-40 years in good health and CMV-seronegative. The conserved cysteine and the conserved F or W are not part of the CDR3 here. Each record gives: J gene, CDR3 length, V gene, clone size, CDR3 protein. Clone size appears in some rows only: once, few, many, or a class for an expanded clone.

TRBJ2-7	13	TRBV5-4	-	ASSLKSGGSYEQY
TRBJ1-1	10	TRBV11-2	-	ASSPRWTEAF
TRBJ2-5	11	TRBV5-6	-	ASTPYSQETQY
-	13	TRBV13	-	ASSLGNGVSYEQY
TRBJ2-5	12	TRBV6-1	-	ASSEDGLLGTQY
TRBJ1-2	8	TRBV11-3	once	ASNTGGCT
TRBJ2-3	14	TRBV10-1	-	ASSEYGWPSTDTQY
TRBJ1-1	10	TRBV5-6	-	ASSLKNTEAF
TRBJ1-2	12	TRBV6-5	once	ASSRKSQGYGYT
TRBJ2-1	14	TRBV4-3	-	ASSQDGTSRDNEQF
TRBJ1-2	14	TRBV5-8	-	ARERKPGNSNYGYT
TRBJ2-5	13	TRBV6-5	-	ASSYRSGRGETQY
TRBJ2-3	13	TRBV6-5	once	ASRNSGGGTDTQY
TRBJ2-2	15	TRBV5-4	-	ASSLGPLGGNTGELF
TRBJ1-5	16	TRBV19	few	ASKSAGAGIRGNQPQH
TRBJ2-7	15	TRBV4-1	-	ASSHDQDIPSSYEQY
TRBJ2-7	12	TRBV21-1	few	ASSTLRGPGEQY
TRBJ2-4	13	TRBV5-1	few	ASRASTQGKNIQY
TRBJ1-2	9	TRBV5-4	-	ASGASGGYT
TRBJ2-7	12	TRBV27	-	ASIRGQGAYEQY
TRBJ2-2	12	TRBV19	-	ASSHQPGTGELF
TRBJ2-1	14	TRBV10-1	-	ASSESTSGRAGEQF
TRBJ2-7	13	TRBV27	once	ASSLDSGASYEQY
TRBJ2-7	12	TRBV28	-	ASSSPGGSYEQY
TRBJ2-1	16	TRBV7-8	-	ASQVGLAGGGSYNEQF
TRBJ2-7	13	TRBV4-1	-	ASSQESGEPYEQY
TRBJ2-3	14	TRBV11-2	-	ASSSLAGAEGDTQY
TRBJ1-4	14	TRBV18	-	ASSPDSGATNEKLF
TRBJ2-5	17	TRBV4-1	-	ASSQDGMTGGAYQETQY
TRBJ1-1	11	TRBV5-4	-	ASSLTGGDVAF
TRBJ2-7	12	TRBV6-6	-	ATLGGDHFYEQY
TRBJ2-1	17	TRBV4-3	few	ASSQRRTSGAPLRDEQF
TRBJ2-7	9	TRBV28	-	ASGARRVRD
TRBJ2-1	14	TRBV5-1	once	ASSLKQGLANNEQF
TRBJ2-1	12	TRBV27	-	ASSQKGARNEQF
TRBJ2-1	14	TRBV19	few	ASRGLDTSSYNEQF
TRBJ2-2	13	TRBV5-1	-	ASSLQGGNTGELF